This T cell receptor (beta chain) was captured by sequencing in a study of tumor-infiltrating lymphocytes in primary liver carcinoma. Background on the study: Ranging in age from 30 to 69 years, the patients were men and women. Tumor stage was T1-T3 N0M0, and tumor size was 4.2 to 10 cm across.

This CDR3 is built from 12 residues. Per the germline V gene, CDR1 is MNHNS and CDR2 is SASEGT. As to this clonotype: Its antigen remains unknown. A read error may be the cause here, since a much bigger clone is one base away.

Germline DNA was extracted too, while blood RNA derived from unsorted whole blood. Chronic HBV infection was present in the patients, who were treatment-naive. Making TCR beta cDNA involved around 540 ng total RNA and a constant-region primer. Construction of TCR beta libraries relied on three successive nested multiplex PCR rounds employing slightly modified ARM-PCR. Primers for the first two PCR rounds were TRBV1-TRBV30 forward primers and a C-beta reverse primer (around 10 cycles per round). TCRdb reanalysed the multiplex PCR reads using MiXCR and keeps one entry per CDR3 protein. The profile shows about 320,000 distinct CDR3 sequences, 65% of them singletons. Points from the study as a whole: The overlap of tumor-adjacent and tumor-blood pairs was smaller than that of tumor region pairs.

The rearrangement uses TRBV6-1 and TRBJ2-2, with D possibly being TRBD2 (5 bases). This TCR came from a middle-aged man with primary liver carcinoma and hepatitis B virus infection. The sample comprised peripheral blood. The CDR3 spells CASMGSTEELFF. The DNA of the CDR3 is TGTGCCAGCATGGGGAGCACCGAGGAGCTGTTTTTT.